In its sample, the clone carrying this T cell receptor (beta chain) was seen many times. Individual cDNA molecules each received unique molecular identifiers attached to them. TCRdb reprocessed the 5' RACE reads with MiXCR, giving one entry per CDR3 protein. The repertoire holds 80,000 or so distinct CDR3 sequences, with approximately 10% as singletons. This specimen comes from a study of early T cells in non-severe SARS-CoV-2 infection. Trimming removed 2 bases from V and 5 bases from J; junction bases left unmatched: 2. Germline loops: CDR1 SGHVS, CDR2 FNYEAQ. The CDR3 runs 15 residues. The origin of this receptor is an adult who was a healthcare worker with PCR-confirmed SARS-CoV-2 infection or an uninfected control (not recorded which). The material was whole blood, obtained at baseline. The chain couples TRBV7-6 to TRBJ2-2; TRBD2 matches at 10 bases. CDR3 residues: CASSLPSGGTGELFF. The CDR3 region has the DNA TGTGCCAGCAGCTTACCTAGCGGGGGAACCGGGGAGCTGTTTTTT.